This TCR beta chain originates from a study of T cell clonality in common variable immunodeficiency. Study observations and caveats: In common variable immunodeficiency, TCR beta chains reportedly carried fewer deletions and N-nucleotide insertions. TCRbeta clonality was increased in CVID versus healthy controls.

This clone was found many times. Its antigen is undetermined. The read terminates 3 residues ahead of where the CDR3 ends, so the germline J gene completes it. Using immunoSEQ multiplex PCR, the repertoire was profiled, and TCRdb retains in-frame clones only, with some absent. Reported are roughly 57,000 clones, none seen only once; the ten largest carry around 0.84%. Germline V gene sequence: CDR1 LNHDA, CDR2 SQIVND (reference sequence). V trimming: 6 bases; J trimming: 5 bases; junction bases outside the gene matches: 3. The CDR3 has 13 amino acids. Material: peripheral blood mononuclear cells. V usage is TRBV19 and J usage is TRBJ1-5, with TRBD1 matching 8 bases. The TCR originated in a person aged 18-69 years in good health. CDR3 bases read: TGTGCCAGTAGAGGACAGGGCGATCAGCCC. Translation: CASRGQGDQP. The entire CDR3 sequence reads CASRGQGDQPQHF. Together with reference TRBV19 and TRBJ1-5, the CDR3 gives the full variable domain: DGGITQSPKYLFRKEGQNVTLSCEQNLNHDAMYWYRQDPGQGLRLIYYSQIVNDFQKGDIAEGYSVSREKKESFPLTVTSAQKNPTAFYLCASRGQGDQPQHFGDGTRLSIL.